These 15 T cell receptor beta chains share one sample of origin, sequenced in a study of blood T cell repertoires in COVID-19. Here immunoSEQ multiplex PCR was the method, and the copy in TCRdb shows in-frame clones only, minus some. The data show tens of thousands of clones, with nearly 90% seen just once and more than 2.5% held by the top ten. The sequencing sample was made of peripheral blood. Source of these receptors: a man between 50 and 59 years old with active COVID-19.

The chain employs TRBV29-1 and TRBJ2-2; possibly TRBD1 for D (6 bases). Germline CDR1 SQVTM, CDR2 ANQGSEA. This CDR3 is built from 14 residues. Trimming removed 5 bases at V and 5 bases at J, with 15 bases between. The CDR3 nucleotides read TGCAGCGTTTCGGCCTCTACAGGGACCGGGGAGCTGTTTTTT. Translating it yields CSVSASTGTGELFF.

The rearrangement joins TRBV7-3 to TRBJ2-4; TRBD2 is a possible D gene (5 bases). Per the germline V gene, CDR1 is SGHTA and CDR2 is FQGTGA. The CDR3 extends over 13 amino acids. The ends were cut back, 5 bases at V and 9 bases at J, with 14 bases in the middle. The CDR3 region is CASSPGEMSIQYF. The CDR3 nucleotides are TGTGCCAGCAGCCCCGGGGAAATGAGCATTCAGTACTTC.

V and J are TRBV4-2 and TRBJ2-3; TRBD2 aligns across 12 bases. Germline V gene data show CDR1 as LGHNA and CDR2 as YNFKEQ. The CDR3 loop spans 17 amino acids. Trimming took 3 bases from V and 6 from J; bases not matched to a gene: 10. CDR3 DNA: TGTGCCAGCAGCCACGGGACTAGCGGGTCGCGGGGGGATACGCAGTATTTT. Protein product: CASSHGTSGSRGDTQYF.

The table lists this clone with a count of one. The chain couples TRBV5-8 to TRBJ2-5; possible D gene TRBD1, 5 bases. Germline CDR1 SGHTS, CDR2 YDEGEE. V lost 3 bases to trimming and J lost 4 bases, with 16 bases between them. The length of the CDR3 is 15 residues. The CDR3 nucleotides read TGTGCCAGCAGCTCGAACCAGGGTTTGCGAGAGACCCAGTACTTC. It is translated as CASSSNQGLRETQYF.

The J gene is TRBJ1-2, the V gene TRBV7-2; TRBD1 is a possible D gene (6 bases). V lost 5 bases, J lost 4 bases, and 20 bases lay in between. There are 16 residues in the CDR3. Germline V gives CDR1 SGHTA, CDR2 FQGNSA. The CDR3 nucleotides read TGTGCCAGCAGCAGCCCCTCCGGGCTCAGGGGCTATGGCTACACCTTC. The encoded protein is CASSSPSGLRGYGYTF.

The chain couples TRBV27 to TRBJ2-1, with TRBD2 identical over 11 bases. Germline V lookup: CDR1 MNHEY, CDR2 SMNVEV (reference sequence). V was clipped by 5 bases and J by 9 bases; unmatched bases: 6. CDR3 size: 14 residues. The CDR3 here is CASSPGLAGREQFF. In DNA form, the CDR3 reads TGTGCCAGCAGTCCCGGACTAGCGGGTCGTGAGCAGTTCTTC.

The CDR3 DNA reads TGTGCCAGCTCGCGTCTAGCGGGGAGCACAGATACGCAGTATTTT. Translated: CASSRLAGSTDTQYF. The V call is TRBV18, the J call TRBJ2-3; TRBD2 aligns across 9 bases. J gave up 0 bases and V 6 bases, and 4 bases lay outside the gene matches. Germline assignment: CDR1 KGHSH and CDR2 LQKENI. This CDR3 is 15 amino acids long. The entire variable domain, with the rest obtained from reference TRBV18 and TRBJ2-3, is as follows: NAGVMQNPRHLVRRRGQEARLRCSPMKGHSHVYWYRQLPEEGLKFMVYLQKENIIDESGMPKERFSAEFPKEGPSILRIQQVVRGDSAAYFCASSRLAGSTDTQYFGPGTRLTVL.

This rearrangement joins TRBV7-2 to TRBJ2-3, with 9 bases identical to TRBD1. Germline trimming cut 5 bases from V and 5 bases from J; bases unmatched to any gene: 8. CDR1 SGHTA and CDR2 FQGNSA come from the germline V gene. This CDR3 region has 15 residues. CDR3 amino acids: CASSVLGQGVDTQYF. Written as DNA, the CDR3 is TGTGCCAGCAGCGTGCTGGGACAGGGCGTAGATACGCAGTATTTT.

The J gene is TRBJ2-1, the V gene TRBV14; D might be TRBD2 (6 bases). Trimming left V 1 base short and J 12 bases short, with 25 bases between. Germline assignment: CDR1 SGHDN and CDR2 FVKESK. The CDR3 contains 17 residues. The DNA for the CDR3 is TGTGCCAGCAGCCAAGGAGACTTGGCGGGGCTCAGGCGCGGGCAGTTCTTC. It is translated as CASSQGDLAGLRRGQFF.

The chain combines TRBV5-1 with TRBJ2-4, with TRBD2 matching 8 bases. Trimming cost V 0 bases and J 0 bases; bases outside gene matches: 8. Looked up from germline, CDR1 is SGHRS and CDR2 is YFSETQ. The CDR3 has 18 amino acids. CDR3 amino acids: CASSLAGGAKLAKNIQYF. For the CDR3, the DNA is TGCGCCAGCAGCTTGGCCGGGGGGGCGAAGCTAGCCAAAAACATTCAGTACTTC.

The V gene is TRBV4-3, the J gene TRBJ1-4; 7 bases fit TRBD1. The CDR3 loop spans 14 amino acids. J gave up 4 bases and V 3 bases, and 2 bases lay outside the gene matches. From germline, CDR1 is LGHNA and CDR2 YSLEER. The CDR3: CASSQRDSNEKLFF. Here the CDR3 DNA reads TGCGCCAGCAGCCAGAGGGACAGTAATGAAAAACTGTTTTTT.

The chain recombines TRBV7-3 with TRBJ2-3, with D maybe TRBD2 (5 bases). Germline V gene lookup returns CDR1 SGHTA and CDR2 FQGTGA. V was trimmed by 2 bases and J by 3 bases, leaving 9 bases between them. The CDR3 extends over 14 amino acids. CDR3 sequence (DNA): TGTGCCAGCAGCTTATCCGGGGAGACAGATACGCAGTATTTT. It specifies CASSLSGETDTQYF.

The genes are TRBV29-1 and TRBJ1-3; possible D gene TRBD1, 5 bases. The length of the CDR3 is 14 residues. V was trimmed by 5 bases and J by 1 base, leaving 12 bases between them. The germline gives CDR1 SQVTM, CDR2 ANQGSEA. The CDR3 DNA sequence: TGCAGCGTTAGCGGGGGGATATCTGGAAACACCATATATTTT. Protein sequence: CSVSGGISGNTIYF.

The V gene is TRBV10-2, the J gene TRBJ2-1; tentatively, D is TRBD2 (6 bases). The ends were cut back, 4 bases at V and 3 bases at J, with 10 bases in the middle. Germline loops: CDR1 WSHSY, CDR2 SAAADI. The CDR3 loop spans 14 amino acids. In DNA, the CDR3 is TGCGCCAGCAGTGTGCTAGCGAACTACAATGAGCAGTTCTTC. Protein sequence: CASSVLANYNEQFF.

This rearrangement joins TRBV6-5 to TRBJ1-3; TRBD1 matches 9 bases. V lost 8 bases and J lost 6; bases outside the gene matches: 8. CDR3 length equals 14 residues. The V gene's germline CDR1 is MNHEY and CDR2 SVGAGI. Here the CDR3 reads CASGQGKNENTIYF. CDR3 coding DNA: TGTGCCAGCGGACAGGGGAAAAATGAAAACACCATATATTTT.